This record covers a single TCR beta chain. This record belongs to a study of CD8 T cells in Susac syndrome. J gave up 3 bases and V 6 bases, and 3 bases lay outside the gene matches. The CDR3 runs to 14 residues. CDR1 is SNHLY, CDR2 FYNNEI, per germline. RNA in amounts of 0.5 to 1 ug was reverse transcribed with random hexamers. TCRdb re-derived calls from the immunoSEQ multiplex PCR reads in MiXCR, one entry per CDR3 protein. Found here are 150,000 to 200,000 distinct CDR3 sequences, approximately 95% of them singletons; the top ten hold approximately 0.16%. The TCR sequence derives from a human donor with Susac syndrome. The sequencing input was CD8+ T cells from PBMCs. The chain joins TRBV2 to TRBJ2-7; TRBD2 matches at 12 bases. In nucleotides, the CDR3 is TGTGCCAGCAGGTGGACTAGCGGGATCTACGAGCAGTACTTC. It specifies CASRWTSGIYEQYF.